This entry is about one T cell receptor beta chain. The target antigen is unknown. The CDR3 extends 3 residues past the end of the read, so its final part is completed from the germline J gene. This entry is derived from a study of Tregs in tolerant kidney transplant recipients. The study's findings and limits: Biological reproducibility was not directly addressed in this study.

Thawed PBMCs were FACS-sorted into unstimulated CD4+CD25+CD127- regulatory T cells, CD4+CD25- non-regulatory cells, CD4 and CD8 cells. The table came from immunoSEQ multiplex PCR; TCRdb's copy has only in-frame clones and leaves some out. The listing contains some 52,000 clones. CDR1 is SGHRS, CDR2 YFSETQ, per germline. CDR3 size: 17 residues. Trimming took 4 bases from V and 4 from J; bases not matched to a gene: 11. Sequenced here: CD4+ T cells from blood, sampled before the transplant. This sequence originates from a human donor who received a combined kidney and bone marrow transplant. The chain has TRBV5-1 and TRBJ2-3; 11 positions match TRBD2. The CDR3 spells CASSPRALAGVSDTQYF. The covered CDR3 bases are TGCGCCAGCAGCCCCCGGGCACTAGCGGGAGTTTCAGATACG.